This T cell receptor (beta chain) appears in the sequencing data of a study of post-analysis software for immune sequencing data. The overall study: Clinical courses comprised relapsing-remitting, secondary progressive and progressive-relapsing multiple sclerosis. Study results and limitations: Relative to controls, patients had a few TRBV segments at higher frequency, with TRBV5-6, TRBV5-1 and TRBV20-1 among these. Significantly decreased normalized Chao1 diversity was recorded for multiple sclerosis patients relative to controls. Samples from one preparation batch, clustered by F measure, grouped strongly together.

A remark on this clonotype: Its antigen is undetermined.

This CDR3 is 16 amino acids long. Germline V gene lookup returns CDR1 MGHRA and CDR2 YSYEKL. V gave up 1 base and J gave up 0 bases; unmatched junction bases: 6. Tagging with unique molecular identifiers was a feature of the TCR beta cDNA libraries. There were roughly 0.95 to 11 million T cells, and 510,000 or so cDNA molecules came from them. In TCRdb, the PCR reads were re-called with MiXCR into one record per CDR3 protein. The table lists some 890,000 distinct CDR3 sequences, roughly 58% of them singletons, with approximately 4.5% in the top ten. This TCR came from a girl aged 10 to 17 with multiple sclerosis. The chain joins TRBV4-1 to TRBJ2-7, with 7 bases matching TRBD2. Sample: blood. The CDR3 region is CASSQGPREISYEQYF. Here the CDR3 DNA reads TGCGCCAGCAGCCAAGGGCCGCGGGAGATCTCCTACGAGCAGTACTTC.